This T cell receptor (beta chain) derives from a study of cytomegalovirus exposure and HLA in healthy donors (dated by TCRdb to 2015 to 2018). At the level of the whole study: According to an earlier analysis of around 600 of the donors, 150 million to 200 million T cells yielded over 90 million unique TCR beta sequences and more than 250 Gb of sequence data. An early release covering roughly 580 HLA-typed donors comprised roughly 300 gigabases of sequencing data and approximately 80 million unique TCR sequences. Of the roughly 400 genotyped donors, about 84% fell in the genetic ancestry cluster associated with self-reported Caucasian donors. The study aimed to test whether cataloging public T cell receptors could reveal signatures of past pathogen exposure. The study profiled the T cell repertoires of 550 to 700 subjects by immunosequencing and related them to cytomegalovirus serostatus. Besides the first cohort of approximately 670 subjects, a separate validation cohort made up of 90 to 150 different subjects was used. To predict cytomegalovirus infection status, the study brought together high-throughput TCR immunosequencing, statistical association of individual TCRs with disease status, and machine learning. In a later analysis, previously published TCR beta repertoires from roughly 710 donors were re-analyzed and high-resolution HLA genotyping was added so that TCR occurrence patterns could be studied. In the later analysis, no new phenotypic data were used to find candidate immune exposures; instead, reliance was placed on TCR beta sequences and their occurrence across donors. An earlier analysis of a few hundred of the donors applied high-throughput TCR beta sequencing to assess whether each TCR beta V gene segment acted as functional or pseudogenic. Donor age, sex, ethnicity and CMV serostatus were collected together with the repertoire data. In a later genetic analysis, genome-wide SNP genotypes for about three fifths of the roughly 670 donors were used, and that subset was treated as a discovery cohort. Every discovery cohort repertoire had been produced on one sequencing platform. Both class I and class II loci were covered by HLA typing, at four-digit resolution. Typing coverage varied by locus: roughly 629-630 donors for A, B, C, DRB1 and DQB1; roughly 560 for DQA1; over 600 for DPA1; 400 to 480 for DPB1. Roughly 5 DR-DQ haplotypes were handled as single units for association and clustering, since linkage in the cohort was strong. Among some 410 genotyped donors of the cohort, an average of around 220,000 unique TCR beta nucleotide sequences was sequenced per donor, of which roughly 17% were non-productive.

The germline V gene gives CDR1 as MGHRA and CDR2 as YSYEKL. From its cysteine to its phenylalanine, the CDR3 spans 14 amino acids. Only the CDR3 DNA is retained, 42 bases long and in frame from the first base. V is reduced by 1 base and J by 2 bases, leaving a spacing of 7 bases between them. The cohort was made up of around 720 healthy bone marrow donors. Cohort members were all nominally healthy when sampled, although unrecorded immune exposures were likely present. The donor tested CMV seronegative, placing the donor among the 350 or so seronegative members of the cohort. Every donor gave a peripheral blood sample, and the peripheral blood mononuclear cells from that sample were used for TCR beta sequencing. The Qiagen DNeasy Blood Extraction Kit was used to extract genomic DNA from the blood cell samples. Libraries were made using the immunoSEQ multiplex PCR assay. For the multiplex PCR, a mixture combining 60 forward primers for TCR Vbeta segments and 13 reverse primers for TCR Jbeta segments was used. The CDR3 region of rearranged TCR beta genes was amplified from genomic DNA by a multiplex PCR assay. On the Illumina HiSeq System, the amplified TCR beta libraries were sequenced as 87-base-pair reads. In the authors' own workflow: In a later analysis, about 80 million unique TCR beta chains were counted across the 500 to 850 repertoires, and roughly 11 million of these chains were shared by at least two donors. To remove PCR and sequencing errors, raw reads were error-corrected and collapsed into unique sequences using a nearest-neighbor algorithm that merged closely related sequences. Alignment of CDR3 sequences to IMGT reference sequences was used to assign V, D and J gene segments. For a sequence to be retained, at least a six-nucleotide match to both a V gene segment and a J gene segment was required. Rearrangements were called productive when the CDR3 lacked stop codons and stayed in frame with V and J; all others were non-productive. Following IMGT convention, CDR3 was defined as the stretch from the second conserved V-encoded cysteine up to the conserved J-encoded phenylalanine. Sequences without an unambiguous match to a single V gene segment were excluded from the earlier analysis of 450 to 650 of the donors. An earlier analysis of a few hundred of the donors classified V segments as functional when productive rearrangements were above 56.7% and as segregating when the standard deviation between donors was above 5%. A statistical classification framework was built for diagnosing cytomegalovirus status from the catalog of TCR beta chain sequences. V and J gene assignment, in a later analysis, came from comparing TCR nucleotide sequences with IMGT/GENE-DB human TR gene sequences. A later analysis assigned CDR3 sequences and most-parsimonious VDJ recombination scenarios with the TCRdist pipeline. In a later analysis, each TCR beta chain was defined by its CDR3 amino acid sequence together with its V-gene family, and reads lacking a unique V-gene family were excluded. As a way to deal with suspected cross-contamination and a sequencing artifact, a later analysis dropped roughly 600 nucleotide sequences that were highly shared and had low generation probability. In a later analysis, a clonal expansion index was calculated for each public chain from normalized within-repertoire ranks of inferred template counts. In a later analysis, generation probabilities were computed using a VDJ recombination model fitted to out-of-frame rearrangements, and the results were checked against IGoR. A later analysis scored TCR-TCR, TCR-HLA and TCR-CMV co-occurrence with hypergeometric tests, applying a repertoire-size bias correction to TCR pairs. A later analysis estimated false discovery rates by permuting HLA or CMV assignments 20 times. In a later analysis, co-occurring TCRs were grouped using DBSCAN, and TCRdist sequence similarity was added for clustering within HLA-allele-positive subsets. Repertoires with fewer than 30,000 or more than 120,000 public chains, plus five repertoires with anomalous nucleotide sharing, were excluded from co-occurrence clustering. The immuneACCESS repertoire file appears here via TCRdb, limited to in-frame rearrangements. These files lack a portion of the clones; in checked studies, under half of the deficit traces to unresolved V genes, and the cause of the others is not known. The V and J calls and clone size were taken over from that table, and D and trimming were inferred from the DNA. Across this sample there are over 150,000 clones, with 70% to 80% seen only once. The ten most abundant clones make up over 3% of the sample.

Regarding this clone: What this receptor recognizes is not known. Within one base of it there is no much larger clone, and no base qualities were kept.

Results and caveats for the whole study, not just this receptor: Because the 87-base-pair reads could not distinguish some IMGT-functional V segments, including TRBV6-2 and TRBV6-3, those segments were excluded. A few of the identified cytomegalovirus-associated TCR beta chains were confirmed in vitro to be specific for cytomegalovirus antigens. Because HLA typing was missing for some donors at each locus, association tests included only the typed subset. A later analysis found that TCR association rates varied across HLA loci, with DRB1 alleles showing the most associated TCRs and HLA-C alleles the fewest. The study listed 164 TCR beta chains as associated with cytomegalovirus. A later analysis found that most CMV-associated TCR beta chains appeared HLA-restricted, with HLA associations seemingly driven largely by CMV exposure. In a later analysis, HLA-associated TCR beta chains showed more clonal expansion and lower generation probabilities than non-associated chains that were equally common. Correlated functional status among segregating V segments might be attributable to linkage disequilibrium, but an unknown experimental factor could not be ruled out. Immune exposure information for the cohort was limited to CMV serostatus. When HLA alleles, especially DR and DQ, strongly co-occurred, TCR associations were difficult to assign to individual alleles. The authors suggested that the approach could potentially be extended to other disease states and immunological phenotypes. This cohort had only TCR beta chains sequenced, and the lack of alpha or paired-chain data limited which features could be detected. According to a later genetic analysis, donors in an Asian-associated ancestry cluster had fewer N-insertions in productive TCRs than the roughly 700-donor mean. Across donors, most TCR sequences were observed very rarely, whereas some public TCRs were present in many individuals. According to a later analysis, parvovirus B19, influenza, CMV and Epstein-Barr virus appeared linked to several top co-occurrence clusters. V-gene and J-gene trimming of TCR beta chains was associated with a missense DCLRE1C variant in a later genetic analysis, and the association was replicated in an independent cohort. The classifier was reported to diagnose cytomegalovirus status with high specificity and sensitivity in both the original cohort and the validation cohort. In an earlier analysis of more than 450 of the donors, most TCR beta V segments were observed in productive rearrangements about 87% or about 30% of the time, broadly matching IMGT annotations. A later analysis associated 15,000 or so TCR beta sequences with specific HLA alleles at a false discovery rate of 0.05. A group of highly shared sequence variants was considered likely to be a technical artifact of the sequencing pipeline. A further reported finding was that TCR beta sequences accurately predicted the HLA-A and HLA-B alleles for most subjects in the first cohort. Roughly 17 rarely observed V segments, including chromosome 9 orphons, were excluded from the earlier analysis of a few hundred of the donors because counts were too low. The presence/absence analyses assumed that sequencing depth was roughly uniform across donors, and that assumption may not be true.

The source is a woman in her forties in good health and CMV-seronegative. Sequencing input: PBMCs. In this chain, TRBV4-1 is recombined with TRBJ2-3; perhaps TRBD1 is the D gene, with 5 bases matching. The CDR3 reads CASSQGQLTDTQYF. The nucleotides are TGCGCCAGCAGCCAAGGACAGCTCACAGATACGCAGTATTTT.